The clone carrying this T cell receptor beta chain was counted only a few times. Its antigen is not identified. Amplification used 60 Vbeta primers and 13 Jbeta primers. Per the study methods: Approximately 12 million of the 75 million to 95 million unique TCR beta chains counted in a later analysis were shared. The table came from immunoSEQ multiplex PCR; TCRdb's copy has only in-frame clones and leaves some out. Clone size and the V and J calls come from that table; the DNA yielded D and trimming. Of approximately 67,000 clones in the sample, approximately 67% are singletons; the top ten hold about 2%. Germline V gives CDR1 SGHTS, CDR2 YDEGEE. V was trimmed by 2 bases and J by 4 bases, leaving 10 bases between them. This CDR3 has 13 amino acids. The source of the sample is a study of cytomegalovirus exposure and HLA in healthy donors. Study details: As released early, the data held 70 million to 95 million unique TCRs from HLA-typed donors.

Study-level points and caveats: Earlier findings revealed that most TCR beta V segments proved productive either about 87% or about 30% of the time.

Sequenced: PBMCs. The source of this sequence is a woman in her twenties or thirties in good health and CMV-seronegative. The rearrangement links TRBV5-8 to TRBJ2-7; D may be TRBD2 (6 bases). The CDR3 region is CASSFGRLYEQYF. The CDR3 DNA sequence: TGTGCCAGCAGCTTTGGGAGGTTATACGAGCAGTACTTC.